The T cell receptor beta chain described here comes from a study of blood T cells in healthy people across ages. For the second PCR, which ran for about 7 to 12 cycles, a sample-barcoded 5' primer and a J-beta primer mix were used. TCRdb redid the calling of the 5' RACE reads with MiXCR, one entry per CDR3 protein. The sample lists approximately 1,000,000 distinct CDR3 sequences; 45% were seen once. The CDR3 covers 14 residues. CDR1 is MDHEN, CDR2 SYDVKM, per germline. Deletions cut 2 bases from V and 0 bases from J, with 6 bases between. This chain links TRBV28 with TRBJ2-3; D remains unclear. The sequence derives from a woman aged 60-75 years in good health. Sequences were obtained from blood. This CDR3 reads CASSLDISTDTQYF. The CDR3 DNA reads as TGTGCCAGCAGTTTAGACATTAGCACAGATACGCAGTATTTT. Supplemented by reference TRBV28 and TRBJ2-3, the full variable domain reads DVKVTQSSRYLVKRTGEKVFLECVQDMDHENMFWYRQDPGLGLRLIYFSYDVKMKEKGDIPEGYSVSREKKERFSLILESASTNQTSMYLCASSLDISTDTQYFGPGTRLTVL.